This T cell receptor beta chain originates from a study of beta chain features in type 1 diabetes. Study background: Cell yields, gender and age were similar in healthy donors and patients. The study, taken as a whole, reports: Among type 1 diabetes patients, VDJ junctions had fewer insertions and more deletions. Moderate but significant shortening of TCRB CDR3s was recorded in all four CD4+ subsets from Type 1 diabetes patients.

This clone occurred a few times. Its target is not known. The V and J ends lost 6 bases and 9 bases, in that order; junction bases with no gene match: 11. There are 15 residues in the CDR3. In germline, CDR1 is MNHEY, CDR2 SVGAGI. TCRB transcripts that were expressed got sequenced, as all of the isolated RNA had been reverse transcribed. The protocol was immunoSEQ multiplex PCR, while the TCRdb copy is restricted to in-frame clones and leaves out a portion. The top ten hold 0.02% to 0.025% of the sample, which has 970,000 or so clones, about 17% seen once. The clonotype originates from a woman aged 18-35 years in good health. This chain connects TRBV6-5 to TRBJ2-3, with 11 bases matching TRBD2. Specimen: naive CD4+ T cells from blood. This chain's CDR3 is CASRDRLAGRTTQYF. The CDR3 nucleotides are TGTGCCAGCAGAGACCGACTAGCGGGAAGGACCACGCAGTATTTT.